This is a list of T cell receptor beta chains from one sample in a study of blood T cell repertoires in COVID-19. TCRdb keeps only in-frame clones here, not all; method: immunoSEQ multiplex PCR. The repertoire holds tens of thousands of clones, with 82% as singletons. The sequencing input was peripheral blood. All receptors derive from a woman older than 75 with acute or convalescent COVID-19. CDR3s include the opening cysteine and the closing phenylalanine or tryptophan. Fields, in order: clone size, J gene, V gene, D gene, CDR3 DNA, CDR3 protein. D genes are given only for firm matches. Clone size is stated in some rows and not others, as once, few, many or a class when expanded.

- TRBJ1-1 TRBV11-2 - TGTGCCAGCAGCCGTACACGAAGTAACACTGAAGCTTTCTTT CASSRTRSNTEAFF
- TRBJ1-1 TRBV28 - TGTGCCAGCAGTTTACGCCAGGGTAACACTGAAGCTTTCTTT CASSLRQGNTEAFF
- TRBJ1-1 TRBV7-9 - TGTGCCAGCAGCGTAGGGGTCGGGGGACCCACTGAAGCTTTCTTT CASSVGVGGPTEAFF
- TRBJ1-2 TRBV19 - TGTGCCAGTACCAGACTTAACTATGGCTACACCTTC CASTRLNYGYTF
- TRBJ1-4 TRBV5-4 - TGTGCCAGCAGCTTGGCGGCCAGAGGAAATGAAAAACTGTTTTTT CASSLAARGNEKLFF
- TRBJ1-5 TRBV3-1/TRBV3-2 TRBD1 TGTGCCAGCAGCCAATCCATACCTACAGGGGGTAGTAATCAGCCCCAGCATTTT CASSQSIPTGGSNQPQHF
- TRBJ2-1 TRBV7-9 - TGTGCCAGCAGGGTAGCGTCTTCTGTCAATGAGCAGTTCTTC CASRVASSVNEQFF
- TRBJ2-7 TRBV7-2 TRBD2 TGTGCCAGCGGACTAGCGGGAGTGCATGACGAGCAGTACTTC CASGLAGVHDEQYF
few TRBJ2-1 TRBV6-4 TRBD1 TGTGCCAGCAGTACCGGGACAGGTCATAATGAGCAGTTCTTC CASSTGTGHNEQFF
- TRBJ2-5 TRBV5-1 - TGCGCCAGCAGCACACACAAAGAGACCCAGTACTTC CASSTHKETQYF
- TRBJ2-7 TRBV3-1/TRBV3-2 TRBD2 TGTGCCAGCAGCCCGACTAGCGGGAGATACGAGCAGTACTTC CASSPTSGRYEQYF
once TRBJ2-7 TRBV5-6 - TGTGCCAGCAGCTTAGGACTGGTCGGGGTCTACGAGCAGTACTTC CASSLGLVGVYEQYF
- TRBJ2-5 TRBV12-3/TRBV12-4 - TGTGCCAGCAGTGGGGGCAGGGCAGAGACCCAGTACTTC CASSGGRAETQYF
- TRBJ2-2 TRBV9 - TGTGCCAGCAGCGTAGCTGGGACTCCTATAGGCGGGGAGCTGTTTTTT CASSVAGTPIGGELFF
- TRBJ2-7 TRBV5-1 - TGCGCCAGCAGCTTTACGTCGGGACTTGGGCCCTACGAGCAGTACTTC CASSFTSGLGPYEQYF
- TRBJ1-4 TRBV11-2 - TGTGCCAGCAGCCTCGGGATTGGAACTAATGAAAAACTGTTTTTT CASSLGIGTNEKLFF
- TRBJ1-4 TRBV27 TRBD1 TGTGCCAGCAGACGCGGGACAGCTGCAACTAATGAAAAACTGTTTTTT CASRRGTAATNEKLFF
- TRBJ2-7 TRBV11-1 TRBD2 TGTGCCAGCAGCGATCGGACTAGCGGACGATACGAGCAGTACTTC CASSDRTSGRYEQYF
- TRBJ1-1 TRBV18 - TGTGCCAGCTCACCAGCGCAGGGGCTGAACACTGAAGCTTTCTTT CASSPAQGLNTEAFF
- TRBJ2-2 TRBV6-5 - TGTGCCAGCAGTTTCCGGGACTTCAACACCGGGGAGCTGTTTTTT CASSFRDFNTGELFF
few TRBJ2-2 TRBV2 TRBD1 TGTGCCAGCAGCGACAGGGTCTCGAACACCGGGGAGCTGTTTTTT CASSDRVSNTGELFF
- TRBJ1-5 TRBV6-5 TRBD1 TGTGCCAGCAGGGGGGGACAGGGCAATCAGCCCCAGCATTTT CASRGGQGNQPQHF
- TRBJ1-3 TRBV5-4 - TGTGCCAGCAGCTTTGGGACACCTTCCTCTGGAAACACCATATATTTT CASSFGTPSSGNTIYF
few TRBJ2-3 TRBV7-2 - TGTGCCAGCAGCTTAGTTCCAGGCGGGACCCGCCCAGATACGCAGTATTTT CASSLVPGGTRPDTQYF
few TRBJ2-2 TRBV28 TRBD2 TGTGCCAGCAGTTTAAATTCAGCGGGGGCCTTCACCGGGGAGCTGTTTTTT CASSLNSAGAFTGELFF
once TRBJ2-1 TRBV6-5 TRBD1 TGTGCCAGTACTACAGGGGGTGGGCAGTTCTTC CASTTGGGQFF
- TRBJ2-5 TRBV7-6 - TGTGCCAGCAGCTCACTGAGTGGGGCCCAAGAGACCCAGTACTTC CASSSLSGAQETQYF
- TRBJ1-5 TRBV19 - TGTGCCAGTAGTATATCCATCAATCAGCCCCAGCATTTT CASSISINQPQHF
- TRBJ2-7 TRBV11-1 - TGTGCCAGCAGCTTAGTCGGTAGCAGCTACGAGCAGTACTTC CASSLVGSSYEQYF
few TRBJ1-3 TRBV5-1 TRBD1 TGCGCCAGCAGCGAGACCGGGACAGGGGTTGGTGCCATATATTTT CASSETGTGVGAIYF
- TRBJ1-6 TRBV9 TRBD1 TGTGCCAGCAGCGAACAGGGGGCCGGATCACCCCTCCACTTT CASSEQGAGSPLHF
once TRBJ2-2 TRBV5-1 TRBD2 TGCGCCAGCAGCTTGGGGACTAGCTTCGGGGAGCTGTTTTTT CASSLGTSFGELFF
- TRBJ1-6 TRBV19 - TGTGCCAGTAGTGAACAGGCTGATTCACCCCTCCACTTT CASSEQADSPLHF
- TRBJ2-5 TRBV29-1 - TGCAGCGCTGGCAGGGGCCTGGAGACCCAGTACTTC CSAGRGLETQYF
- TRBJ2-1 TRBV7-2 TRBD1 TGTGCCAGCGGCCGGGACAGGGTGAATGAGCAGTTCTTC CASGRDRVNEQFF
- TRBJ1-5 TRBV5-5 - TGTGCCAGCAGCTTGGATCCCAGGGGCAATCAGCCCCAGCATTTT CASSLDPRGNQPQHF
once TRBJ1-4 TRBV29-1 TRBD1 TGCAGCGTCCGGGGACAGGCCTCGGGCGAAAAACTGTTTTTT CSVRGQASGEKLFF
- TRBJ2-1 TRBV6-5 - TGTGCCAGCAGCCCCGGTGGCTCCTACAATGAGCAGTTCTTC CASSPGGSYNEQFF
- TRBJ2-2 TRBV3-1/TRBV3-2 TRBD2 TGTGCCAGCAGCCATCCGGGACTAGCGGGAGGTGCGGGGGAGCTGTTTTTT CASSHPGLAGGAGELFF
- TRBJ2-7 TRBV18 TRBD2 TGTGCCAGCTCACCACTTTCCGGGGGGGCGGACGAGCAGTACTTC CASSPLSGGADEQYF
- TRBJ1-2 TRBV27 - TGTGCCACCATGGGGGGTGGGTCCCATGGCTACACCTTC CATMGGGSHGYTF
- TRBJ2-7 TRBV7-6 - TGTGCCAGCAGCTTACTGGTGGATAGCCTTCCCTACGAGCAGTACTTC CASSLLVDSLPYEQYF
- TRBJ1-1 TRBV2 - TGTGCCAGCAGCGCCACCGGTAACACTGAAGCTTTCTTT CASSATGNTEAFF
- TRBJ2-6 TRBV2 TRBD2 TGTGCCAGCAGCGGACTAGCGGCGTCGTCTGGGGCCAACGTCCTGACTTTC CASSGLAASSGANVLTF
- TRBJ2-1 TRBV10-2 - TGCGCCAGCAGTGCCAGGCTGATCGAGCAGTTCTTC CASSARLIEQFF
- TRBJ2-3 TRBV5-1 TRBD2 TGCGCCAGCAGTGTTTCGGCGGGGGGGCTGCTAGATACGCAGTATTTT CASSVSAGGLLDTQYF
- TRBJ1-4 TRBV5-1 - TGCGCCAGCAGCTTAGGGGTTAATGAAAAACTGTTTTTT CASSLGVNEKLFF